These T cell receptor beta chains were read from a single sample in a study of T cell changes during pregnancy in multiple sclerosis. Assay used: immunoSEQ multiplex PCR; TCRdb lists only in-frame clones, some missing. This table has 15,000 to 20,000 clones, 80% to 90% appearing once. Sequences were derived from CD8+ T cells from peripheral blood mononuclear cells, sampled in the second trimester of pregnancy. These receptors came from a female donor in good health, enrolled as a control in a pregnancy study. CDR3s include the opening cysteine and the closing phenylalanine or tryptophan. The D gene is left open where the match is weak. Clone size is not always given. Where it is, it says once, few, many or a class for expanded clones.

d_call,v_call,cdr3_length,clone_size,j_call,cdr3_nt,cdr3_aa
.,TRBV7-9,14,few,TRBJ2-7,TGTGCCAGCAGCTTAGCGGTTGCGGGGTACGAGCAGTACTTC,CASSLAVAGYEQYF
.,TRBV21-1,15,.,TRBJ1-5,TGTGCCAGCAGCAAAGGGGACAGGGGCAATCAGCCCCAGCATTTT,CASSKGDRGNQPQHF
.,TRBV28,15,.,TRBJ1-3,TGTGCCAGCAGTTTAAGGGGTTTCGGTGGAAACACCATATATTTT,CASSLRGFGGNTIYF
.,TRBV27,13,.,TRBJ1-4,TGTGCCAGCAGTGAAGCCAGGGGTGAAAAACTGTTTTTT,CASSEARGEKLFF
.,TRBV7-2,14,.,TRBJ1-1,TGTGCCAGCAGCTTAGTGAGGGTTTCCACTGAAGCTTTCTTT,CASSLVRVSTEAFF
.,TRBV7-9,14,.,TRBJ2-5,TGTGCCAGCAGCTTAGGAGAGGGCCAAGAGACCCAGTACTTC,CASSLGEGQETQYF
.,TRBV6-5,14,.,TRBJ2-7,TGTGCCAGCAGTTACCTTCAGGGCCGGGCGGAGCAGTACTTC,CASSYLQGRAEQYF
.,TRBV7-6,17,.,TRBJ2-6,TGTGCCAGCAGCTTAGAATGGGGCGAGTCTGGGGCCAACATCCTGACTTTC,CASSLEWGESGANILTF
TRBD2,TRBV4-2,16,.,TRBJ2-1,TGTGCCAGCAGCCAAGATAAACTAGCGGCTTACAATGAGCAGTTCTTC,CASSQDKLAAYNEQFF
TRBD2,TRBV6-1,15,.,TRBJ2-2,TGTGCCAGCACTGGACTAGCGGTGAACACCGGGGAGCTGTTTTTT,CASTGLAVNTGELFF
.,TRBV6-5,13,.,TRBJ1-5,TGTGCCAGCAGTAAGAGAAACAATCAGCCCCAGCATTTT,CASSKRNNQPQHF
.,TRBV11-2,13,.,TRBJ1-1,TGTGCCAGCAGCCCTAGACCAAACACTGAAGCTTTCTTT,CASSPRPNTEAFF
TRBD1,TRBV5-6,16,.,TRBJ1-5,TGTGCCAGCAGCCGGCTACTTGACAGGGGTGGTCAGCCCCAGCATTTT,CASSRLLDRGGQPQHF
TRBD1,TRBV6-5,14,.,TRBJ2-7,TGTGCCAGCAGTTATCTCGACAGGGCCTACGAGCAGTACTTC,CASSYLDRAYEQYF
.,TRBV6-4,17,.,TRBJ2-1,TGTGCCAGCAGTGACTCGATTGTATCATCAGGTTTAGATGAGCAGTTCTTC,CASSDSIVSSGLDEQFF
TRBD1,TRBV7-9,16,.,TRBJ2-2,TGTGCCAGCAGCTTAGAGGGGGCTCGAAGGACCGGGGAGCTGTTTTTT,CASSLEGARRTGELFF
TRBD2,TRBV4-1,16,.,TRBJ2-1,TGCGCCAGCAGCCAAGAAAGACTAGCGGGAGTCCATGAGCAGTTCTTC,CASSQERLAGVHEQFF
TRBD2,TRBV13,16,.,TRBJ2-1,TGTGCCAGCAGCTTAGCAACAGCGGGAGACAGAAATGAGCAGTTCTTC,CASSLATAGDRNEQFF
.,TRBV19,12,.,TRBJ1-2,TGTGCCAGTAGTATAGGACAGCTTGGCTACACCTTC,CASSIGQLGYTF
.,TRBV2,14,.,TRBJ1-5,TGTGCCAGCAGTGGTGGTACAAGCAATCAGCCCCAGCATTTT,CASSGGTSNQPQHF
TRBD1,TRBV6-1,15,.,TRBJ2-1,TGTGCCAGCAGTGCCTCCGGGACAGGGGGCAATGAGCAGTTCTTC,CASSASGTGGNEQFF
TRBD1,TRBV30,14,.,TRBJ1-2,TGTGCCTGGAGTGCGAGGGACAGGGGTTATGGCTACACCTTC,CAWSARDRGYGYTF
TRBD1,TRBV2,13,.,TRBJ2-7,TGTGCCAGTGAGGGACAGGGGAAGTGGGAGCAGTACTTC,CASEGQGKWEQYF
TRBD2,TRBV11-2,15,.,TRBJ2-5,TGTGCCAGCAGCTTATTAGCGGGAGCAGGGGAGACCCAGTACTTC,CASSLLAGAGETQYF
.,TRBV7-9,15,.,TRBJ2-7,TGTGCCAGCAGCTTCCGGGAAAAAGGACCCTACGAGCAGTACTTC,CASSFREKGPYEQYF
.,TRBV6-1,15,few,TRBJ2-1,TGTGCCAGCAGTGCCGGTGGCGGGACCTACAATGAGCAGTTCTTC,CASSAGGGTYNEQFF
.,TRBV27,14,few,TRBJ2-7,TGTGCCAGCAGTTCGAGGGGGTTGAACCACGAGCAGTACTTC,CASSSRGLNHEQYF
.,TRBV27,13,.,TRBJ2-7,TGTGCCAGCAGTTTATCCTCCCCCTTCGAGCAGTACTTC,CASSLSSPFEQYF
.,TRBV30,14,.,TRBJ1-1,TGTGCCTGGACCCATCCCGGCGGGGACACTGAAGCTTTCTTT,CAWTHPGGDTEAFF
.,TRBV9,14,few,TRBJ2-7,TGTGCCAGCAGCGTCCACGGGGGAAGTTACGAGCAGTACTTC,CASSVHGGSYEQYF
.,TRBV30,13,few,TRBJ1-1,TGTGCCTGGAGTTGGCGGGATAACACTGAAGCTTTCTTT,CAWSWRDNTEAFF
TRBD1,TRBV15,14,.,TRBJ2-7,TGTGCCACCAGCACAGGGACAGGGGCCGACGAGCAGTACTTC,CATSTGTGADEQYF
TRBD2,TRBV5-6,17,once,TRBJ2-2,TGTGCCAGCAGCTTGGTACTAGCGGGGGATTACACCGGGGAGCTGTTTTTT,CASSLVLAGDYTGELFF
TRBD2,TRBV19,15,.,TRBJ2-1,TGTGCCAGTAGTATACTAGCGGGGACTAGCCATGAGCAGTTCTTC,CASSILAGTSHEQFF
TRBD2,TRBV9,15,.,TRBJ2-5,TGTGCCAGCAGCTCCCTGGGGGGACTACAAGAGACCCAGTACTTC,CASSSLGGLQETQYF
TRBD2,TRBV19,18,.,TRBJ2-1,TGTGCCAGTAGTATAGGGGGACTAGCGGAAAGCTCCTACAATGAGCAGTTCTTC,CASSIGGLAESSYNEQFF
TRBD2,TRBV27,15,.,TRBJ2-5,TGTGCCAGCAAGTTTGCGGGTAGCGGGAGAGAGACCCAGTACTTC,CASKFAGSGRETQYF
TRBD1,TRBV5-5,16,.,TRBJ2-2,TGTGCCAGCAGCTCCCCCACGGACAGGGAGTTTGGTGAGCTGTTTTTT,CASSSPTDREFGELFF
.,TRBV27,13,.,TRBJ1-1,TGTGCCAGCAGTCTAGACCCGAACACTGAAGCTTTCTTT,CASSLDPNTEAFF
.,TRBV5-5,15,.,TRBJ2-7,TGTGCCAGCAGCTTGAGTCCAGGGGAGGGGTACGAGCAGTACTTC,CASSLSPGEGYEQYF